The rows below give T cell receptor beta chains drawn from one sample of a study of blood T cell repertoires in COVID-19. Using immunoSEQ multiplex PCR, the repertoire was profiled, and TCRdb retains in-frame clones only, with some absent. The data show roughly 370,000 clones, about 83% seen once. Source material: PBMCs or T cells enriched from blood (not recorded which). The receptors derive from a woman between 45 and 60 years old who had recovered from COVID-19. The CDR3 runs from the conserved cysteine through the conserved F or W. Fields, in order: clone size, D gene, J gene, V gene, CDR3 DNA, CDR3 protein. A D gene is named only where the DNA matches it firmly. Expanded clones get a size class; other rows say once, few or many, or leave the size out.

clone size: .; D gene: TRBD1; J gene: TRBJ2-1; V gene: TRBV9; CDR3 DNA: TGTGCCAGCAGCCAATTTGGTGGGACAGGGGGCAATGAGCAGTTCTTC; CDR3 protein: CASSQFGGTGGNEQFF
clone size: .; D gene: .; J gene: TRBJ1-1; V gene: TRBV6-6; CDR3 DNA: TGTGCCAGCAGTTACTCGCGGGGGGTTGAAGCTTTCTTT; CDR3 protein: CASSYSRGVEAFF
clone size: .; D gene: .; J gene: TRBJ1-2; V gene: TRBV24-1; CDR3 DNA: TGTGCCACCAGTGATAGGGGGGGCTATGGCTACACCTTC; CDR3 protein: CATSDRGGYGYTF
clone size: once; D gene: .; J gene: TRBJ1-4; V gene: TRBV5-1; CDR3 DNA: TGCGCCAGCAGCCTAAACAGGGCTACTAATGAAAAACTGTTTTTT; CDR3 protein: CASSLNRATNEKLFF
clone size: .; D gene: TRBD2; J gene: TRBJ2-1; V gene: TRBV7-3; CDR3 DNA: TGTGCCAGCAGCTTAGTCGGGGAGGGGTCCTACAATGAGCAGTTCTTC; CDR3 protein: CASSLVGEGSYNEQFF
clone size: .; D gene: .; J gene: TRBJ1-4; V gene: TRBV27; CDR3 DNA: TGTGCCAGCAGACGCAGGGGTTGGGATGAAAAACTGTTTTTT; CDR3 protein: CASRRRGWDEKLFF
clone size: .; D gene: .; J gene: TRBJ2-5; V gene: TRBV15; CDR3 DNA: TGTGCCACCGCTCGGCGGGGGCCTCAAGAGACCCAGTACTTC; CDR3 protein: CATARRGPQETQYF
clone size: .; D gene: TRBD1; J gene: TRBJ2-3; V gene: TRBV28; CDR3 DNA: TGTGCCAGCAGAGGGACAGGGGGCCATTCTAGCACAGATACGCAGTATTTT; CDR3 protein: CASRGTGGHSSTDTQYF
clone size: .; D gene: .; J gene: TRBJ2-7; V gene: TRBV10-3; CDR3 DNA: TGTGCCATCAGTGAGTCGGTTGGCGGTTACGAGCAGTACTTC; CDR3 protein: CAISESVGGYEQYF
clone size: once; D gene: .; J gene: TRBJ1-2; V gene: TRBV6-5; CDR3 DNA: TGTGCCAGCAGTTATACAACAGCTACTAACTATGGCTACACCTTC; CDR3 protein: CASSYTTATNYGYTF
clone size: .; D gene: TRBD1; J gene: TRBJ1-1; V gene: TRBV9; CDR3 DNA: TGTGCCAGCAGCGTGGGACAGGGGGCCCCCTACACTGAAGCTTTCTTT; CDR3 protein: CASSVGQGAPYTEAFF
clone size: .; D gene: .; J gene: TRBJ2-5; V gene: TRBV12-3/TRBV12-4; CDR3 DNA: TGTGCCAGCAGTATCCGACTGCGCGAGACCCAGTACTTC; CDR3 protein: CASSIRLRETQYF
clone size: .; D gene: TRBD1; J gene: TRBJ1-2; V gene: TRBV9; CDR3 DNA: TGTGCCAGCAGCGATGGGACAGGGGCGGGCTATGGCTACACCTTC; CDR3 protein: CASSDGTGAGYGYTF